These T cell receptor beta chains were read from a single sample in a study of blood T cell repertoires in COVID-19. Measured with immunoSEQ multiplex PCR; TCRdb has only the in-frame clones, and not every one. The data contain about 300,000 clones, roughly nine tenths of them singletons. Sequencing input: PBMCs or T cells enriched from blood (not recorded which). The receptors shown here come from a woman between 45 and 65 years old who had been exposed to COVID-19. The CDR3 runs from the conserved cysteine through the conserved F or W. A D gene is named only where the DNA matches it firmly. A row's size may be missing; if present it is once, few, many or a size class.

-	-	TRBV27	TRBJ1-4	TGTGCCAGCAGTAATTATTTTAATGAAAAACTGTTTTTT	CASSNYFNEKLFF
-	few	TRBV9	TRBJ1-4	TGTGCCAGCAGCGTAGACCAGCAGGGAGAAAAACTGTTTTTT	CASSVDQQGEKLFF
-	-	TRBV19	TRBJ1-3	TGTGCCAGTAGTATCGCGGGGTCTGGAAACACCATATATTTT	CASSIAGSGNTIYF
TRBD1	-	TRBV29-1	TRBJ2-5	TGCAGCGTTGAAGGCTTACAGGGGTGGGAGACCCAGTACTTC	CSVEGLQGWETQYF
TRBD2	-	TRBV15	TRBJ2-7	TGTGCCACCAGCATCCCGGGGGGCGAGCAGTACTTC	CATSIPGGEQYF
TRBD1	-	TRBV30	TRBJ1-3	TGTGCCAACAGGGGGATAGGGAACACCATATATTTT	CANRGIGNTIYF
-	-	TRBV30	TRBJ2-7	TGTGCCTGGAGTTTCACCCTGAATGAGAACGAGCAGTACTTC	CAWSFTLNENEQYF
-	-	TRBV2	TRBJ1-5	TGTGCCAGCGCGATCGGGACTGCAGCCCAGCATTTT	CASAIGTAAQHF
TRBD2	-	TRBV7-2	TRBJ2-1	TGTGCCAGCAGCCCGACTAGCGGGGATTACAATGAGCAGTTCTTC	CASSPTSGDYNEQFF
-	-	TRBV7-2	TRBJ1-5	TGTGCCAGCAGCTTAGCCGGGGAGCCCCAGCATTTT	CASSLAGEPQHF
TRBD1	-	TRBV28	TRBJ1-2	TGTGCCAGCAGTTCTCACGGGACAGGGGGCCGGGGCTACACCTTC	CASSSHGTGGRGYTF
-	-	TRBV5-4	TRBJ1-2	TGTGCCAGCAGGTATACAGGGTTTGGCTACACCTTC	CASRYTGFGYTF
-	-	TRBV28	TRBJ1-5	TGTGCCAGCGGAGCGACCGACCACGGCTCCTATCAGCCCCAGCATTTT	CASGATDHGSYQPQHF
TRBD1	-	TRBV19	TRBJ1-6	TGTGCCAGTAGCATCGGGGACAGGGCACGATCACCCCTCCACTTT	CASSIGDRARSPLHF
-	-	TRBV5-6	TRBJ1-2	TGTGCCAGCAGCTTTAGAACGGCCGGGTGGGGCTACACCTTC	CASSFRTAGWGYTF
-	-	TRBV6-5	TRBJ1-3	TGTGCCAGCAGTAAGCTGAGCTCTGGAAACACCATATATTTT	CASSKLSSGNTIYF
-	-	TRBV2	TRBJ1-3	TGTGCCAGCAGGATGTCCCTACTGGGCAACACCATATATTTT	CASRMSLLGNTIYF
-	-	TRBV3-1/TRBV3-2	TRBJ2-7	TGTGCCAGCAGCCAAGGGCAGTTCTCCTACGAGCAGTACTTC	CASSQGQFSYEQYF
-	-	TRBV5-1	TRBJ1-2	TGCGCCAGCAGCCCCAATGCCCAGGGCGGCTACACCTTC	CASSPNAQGGYTF
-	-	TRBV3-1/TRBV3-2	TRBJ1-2	TGTGCCAGCAGCCAAGGGGGGGGTCCCGGCTATGGCTACACCTTC	CASSQGGGPGYGYTF
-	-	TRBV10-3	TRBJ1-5	TGTGCCATCAGTGGACAGGTCGATCAGCCCCAGCATTTT	CAISGQVDQPQHF
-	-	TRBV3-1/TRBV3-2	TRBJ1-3	TGTGCCAGCAGCCGCGGACAGACTACTTCTGGAAACACCATATATTTT	CASSRGQTTSGNTIYF
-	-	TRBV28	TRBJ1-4	TGTGCCAGCAGTGTACAGGGATATGAAAAACTGTTTTTT	CASSVQGYEKLFF
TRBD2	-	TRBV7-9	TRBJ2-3	TGTGCCAGCAGCTCTTCGGGGGGGCTTAGCACAGATACGCAGTATTTT	CASSSSGGLSTDTQYF
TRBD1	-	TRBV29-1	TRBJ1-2	TGCAGCGTTGAGCGGGACAGGGGAACTGGCTACACCTTC	CSVERDRGTGYTF
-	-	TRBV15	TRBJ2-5	TGTGCCGCCTCGAGAGGGGGGGCTTTGAAGACCCAGTACTTC	CAASRGGALKTQYF
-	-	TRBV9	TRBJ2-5	TGTGCCAGCACTCCGGGACAATCAAAAGAGACCCAGTACTTC	CASTPGQSKETQYF
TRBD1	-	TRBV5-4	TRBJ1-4	TGTGCCAGCAGCTTGGGACAGGGGGCCGAAAAACTGTTTTTT	CASSLGQGAEKLFF
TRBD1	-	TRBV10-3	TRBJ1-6	TGTGCCATCAGTGAGACAGGGGGAAGTTCACCCCTCCACTTT	CAISETGGSSPLHF
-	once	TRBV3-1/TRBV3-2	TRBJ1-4	TGTGCCACGCGGGGTGGTCAGGCTGAAAAACTGTTTTTT	CATRGGQAEKLFF
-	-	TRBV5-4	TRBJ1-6	TGTGCCAGCAGCTTACAAACCTCCTTGGTGGATAATTCACCCCTCCACTTT	CASSLQTSLVDNSPLHF
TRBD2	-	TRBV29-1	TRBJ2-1	TGCAGCGGGAGCGGGGGAAGCTCCTACAATGAGCAGTTCTTC	CSGSGGSSYNEQFF